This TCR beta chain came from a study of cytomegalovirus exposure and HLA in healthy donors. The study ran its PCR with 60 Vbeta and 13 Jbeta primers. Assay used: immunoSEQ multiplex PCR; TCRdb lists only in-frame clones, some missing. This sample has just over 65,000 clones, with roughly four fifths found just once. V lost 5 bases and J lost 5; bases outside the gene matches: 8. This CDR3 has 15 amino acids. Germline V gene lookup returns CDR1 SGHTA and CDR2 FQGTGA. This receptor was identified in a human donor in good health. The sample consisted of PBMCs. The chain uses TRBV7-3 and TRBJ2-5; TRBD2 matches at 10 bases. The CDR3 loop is CASSARTSGFETQYF. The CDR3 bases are TGTGCCAGCAGCGCAAGGACTAGCGGCTTCGAGACCCAGTACTTC.